Listed below are T cell receptor beta chains from one sample, sequenced in a study of shared clonotypes between healthy human individuals. TCRdb's copy holds only in-frame clones and misses some; the assay was immunoSEQ multiplex PCR. The sample includes 1.4 million to 1.5 million clones, around 95% of them seen just once. The source material was naive CD4+ T cells sorted from blood. The receptors shown here come from a man aged 30-40 years in good health. Each CDR3 is given with its conserved first and last residue. A D gene is named only where the DNA matches it firmly. Size is stated for part of the rows, as once, few or many counts, or as a class when the clone is expanded.

V	size	D	J	DNA	CDR3
TRBV6-5	-	-	TRBJ2-3	TGTGCCAGCAGTTACCTAGGGGCCGACACAGATACGCAGTATTTT	CASSYLGADTDTQYF
TRBV19	-	-	TRBJ2-7	TGTGCCAGTAGTATCTTAGGAGGGCCCCTGGGCGAGCAGTACTTC	CASSILGGPLGEQYF
TRBV19	once	-	TRBJ1-3	TGTGCCAGTAGTATCGGGGGGACATTCTCTGGAAACACCATATATTTT	CASSIGGTFSGNTIYF
TRBV5-1	-	-	TRBJ1-4	TGCGCCAGCAGCTCCGGGAGTAATGAAAAACTGTTTTTT	CASSSGSNEKLFF
TRBV25-1	-	TRBD1	TRBJ2-2	TGTGCCAGCAGTGGCCGACAGGGTTTATTGCCCGGGGAGCTGTTTTTT	CASSGRQGLLPGELFF
TRBV19	-	TRBD2	TRBJ2-1	TGTGCCAGTAGTATCAATGGAGCGAGCGGGAGCCCCTACAATGAGCAGTTCTTC	CASSINGASGSPYNEQFF
TRBV5-4	-	-	TRBJ1-1	TGTGCCAGCAGCTTGTTGAGCAGGGCACAGGCTGAAGCTTTCTTT	CASSLLSRAQAEAFF
TRBV7-6	once	TRBD1	TRBJ2-1	TGTGCCAGCCACAACCGGGCTGGGACAGGCCTAATTCAGGAGCAGTTCTTC	CASHNRAGTGLIQEQFF
TRBV13	-	-	TRBJ1-2	TGTGCCAGCAGCACCCGGACAGACTTGCGAGGTGGCTACACCTTC	CASSTRTDLRGGYTF
TRBV14	-	-	TRBJ1-1	TGTGCCAGCAGCCAATTTGGGTCCCGGAACACTGAAGCTTTCTTT	CASSQFGSRNTEAFF
TRBV14	-	TRBD2	TRBJ2-5	TGTGCCAGCAGCCGCCGGGCCAGATTTACGGGAGGGCAAGAGACCCAGTACTTC	CASSRRARFTGGQETQYF
TRBV29-1	-	TRBD1	TRBJ2-3	TGCAGTACCACTAAATATAAGGGGGACAGGGGATCCGGGACAGATACGCAGTATTTT	CSTTKYKGDRGSGTDTQYF
TRBV7-9	-	TRBD2	TRBJ2-1	TGTGCCAGCAGCTTATATGCTAGCGGGAGGGCGCTCTACAATGAGCAGTTCTTC	CASSLYASGRALYNEQFF
TRBV7-9	-	TRBD1	TRBJ1-5	TGTGCCAGCAGCTTGGGACAGGGGTTTGGCAATCAGCCCCAGCATTTT	CASSLGQGFGNQPQHF
TRBV4-3	-	-	TRBJ1-5	TGCGCCAGCAGCCAAGTCATAGATAGCAATCAGCCCCAGCATTTT	CASSQVIDSNQPQHF
TRBV10-3	-	-	TRBJ2-7	TGTGCCACCGCGGTCCAAGACGAGCAGTACTTC	CATAVQDEQYF
TRBV5-1	-	TRBD2	TRBJ2-7	TGCGCCAGCACCCCACTAGCGGGAGGTTACGAGCAGTACTTC	CASTPLAGGYEQYF
TRBV18	-	-	TRBJ1-1	TGTGCCAGCTCACCACAGGGTCTGAACACTGAAGCTTTCTTT	CASSPQGLNTEAFF
TRBV2	-	TRBD1	TRBJ2-7	TGTGCCAGCAGAGGGGACAGGGTCAGCTCCTACGAGCAGTACTTC	CASRGDRVSSYEQYF
TRBV19	-	-	TRBJ1-4	TGTGCCAGTAGTATAGGATGGACTAATGAAAAACTGTTTTTT	CASSIGWTNEKLFF
TRBV5-1	-	-	TRBJ2-1	TGCGCCAGCTTTCTCTCTCCCGCCGATGAGCAGTTCTTC	CASFLSPADEQFF
TRBV7-6	-	-	TRBJ2-7	TGTGCCAGCAGCTTATCACCCAACCCGGGGGAATCCTACGAGCAGTACTTC	CASSLSPNPGESYEQYF
TRBV30	-	-	TRBJ2-5	TGTGCCTGGTTAGGGGTACGAGAGACCCAGTACTTC	CAWLGVRETQYF
TRBV4-2	-	-	TRBJ2-1	TGTGCCAGCAGCCCAACGGGGGCCAACGAAAATGAGCAGTTCTTC	CASSPTGANENEQFF
TRBV27	-	-	TRBJ1-2	TGTGCCACCAAGGGGATCTATGGCTACACCTTC	CATKGIYGYTF
TRBV5-6	-	TRBD1	TRBJ2-1	TGTGCCAGCAGCTTGGGTCCCGACAGGGGTGGCGATGAGCAGTTCTTC	CASSLGPDRGGDEQFF